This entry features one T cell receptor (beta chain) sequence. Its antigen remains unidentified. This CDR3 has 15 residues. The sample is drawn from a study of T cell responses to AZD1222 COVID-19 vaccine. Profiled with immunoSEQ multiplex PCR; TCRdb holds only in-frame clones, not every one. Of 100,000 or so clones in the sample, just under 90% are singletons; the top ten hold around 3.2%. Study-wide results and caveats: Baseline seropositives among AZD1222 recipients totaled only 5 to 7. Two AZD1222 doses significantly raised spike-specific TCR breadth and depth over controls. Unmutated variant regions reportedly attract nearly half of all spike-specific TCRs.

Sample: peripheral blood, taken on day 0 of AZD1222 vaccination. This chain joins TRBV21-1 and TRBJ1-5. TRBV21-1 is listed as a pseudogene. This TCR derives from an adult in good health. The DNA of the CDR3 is TGTGCCAGCAGCAAACTAATAGAAGGGAATCAGCCCCAGCATTTT. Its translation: CASSKLIEGNQPQHF.